What follows is one T cell receptor beta chain and its context. Its target is not known. Only in-frame clones appear in the TCRdb table, and some are missing; sequencing was by immunoSEQ multiplex PCR. The sample has under 100,000 clones; approximately 90% are singletons. The germline V and J ends were trimmed by 6 bases and 5 bases, with 11 bases remaining between them. This CDR3 spans 13 amino acids. Germline-derived CDR1 and CDR2 are MNHEY and SVGAGI. The sample comes from a study of T cell responses to AZD1222 COVID-19 vaccine. General study points: White British people made up most donors, females outnumbered males, and clonal diversity was possibly underestimated.

This chain joins TRBV6-5 and TRBJ2-1; D unclear. The clonotype was recovered from an adult who received the AZD1222 COVID-19 vaccine. This sample comprised peripheral blood, obtained 28 days after the second AZD1222 dose. CDR3 sequence: CASSRPVDNEQFF. DNA for the CDR3: TGTGCCAGCAGCCGACCTGTAGACAATGAGCAGTTCTTC.